The TCR beta chain described here comes from a study of T cell responses to AZD1222 COVID-19 vaccine. The germline V gene has CDR1 SGHAT and CDR2 FQNNGV. The CDR3 spans 17 residues. Unmatched junction bases numbered 4, after V lost 0 bases and J lost 3 bases. The protocol was immunoSEQ multiplex PCR, while the TCRdb copy is restricted to in-frame clones and leaves out a portion. The table shows fewer than 200,000 clones, with 94% occurring only once. Sequencing was performed on peripheral blood, taken 28 days after the second AZD1222 dose. This TCR derives from an adult who received the AZD1222 COVID-19 vaccine. The chain carries TRBV11-2 and TRBJ2-3; TRBD2 matches at 12 bases. In nucleotides, the CDR3 is TGTGCCAGCAGCTTAGAGTTTGGACTAGCGGGAACAGATACGCAGTATTTT. This codes for CASSLEFGLAGTDTQYF. Full variable domain (remainder filled in from reference TRBV11-2 and TRBJ2-3): EAGVAQSPRYKIIEKRQSVAFWCNPISGHATLYWYQQILGQGPKLLIQFQNNGVVDDSQLPKDRFSAERLKGVDSTLKIQPAKLEDSAVYLCASSLEFGLAGTDTQYFGPGTRLTVL.